This passage covers 14 T cell receptor beta chains from one sample sequenced in a study of T-cell reconstitution after alpha-beta-depleted transplantation in children. Construction of the TCRbeta library involved unique molecular identifiers. TCRdb itself ran the PCR reads through MiXCR, one entry per CDR3 protein. The sample lists 450,000 to 600,000 distinct CDR3 sequences; 8% to 11% were seen once. Sequenced material: PBMCs, taken before TCRalphabeta/CD19-depleted stem cell transplant. The receptors here all came from a child aged 2-9 years with inherited bone marrow failure, due to receive a stem cell transplant.

The sample holds many counts of this clonotype. The chain uses TRBV7-2 and TRBJ2-3, with D uncertain. In germline, CDR1 is SGHTA, CDR2 FQGNSA. The CDR3 has 15 residues. V gave up 1 base and J gave up 0 bases, with 8 bases separating them. Here the CDR3 reads CASSLGVLSTDTQYF. CDR3 sequence (DNA): TGTGCCAGCAGCTTAGGGGTTCTCAGCACAGATACGCAGTATTTT.

In this sample, this clonotype turned up many times. The chain links TRBV7-8 to TRBJ2-2; 9 bases fit TRBD2. The V and J ends lost 2 bases and 5 bases, in that order; junction bases with no gene match: 6. Germline V gene data show CDR1 as SGHVS and CDR2 as FQNEAQ. The CDR3 totals 16 residues. The CDR3 region has the DNA TGTGCCAGCAGCTTAACACTAGCGGGTGGGACCGGGGAGCTGTTTTTT. Translated, it gives CASSLTLAGGTGELFF. The full variable domain, with the rest looked up from reference TRBV7-8 and TRBJ2-2, is GAGVSQSPRYKVAKRGQDVALRCDPISGHVSLFWYQQALGQGPEFLTYFQNEAQLDKSGLPSDRFFAERPEGSVSTLKIQRTQQEDSAVYLCASSLTLAGGTGELFFGEGSRLTVL.

This clonotype was detected a few times. This chain uses TRBV30 with TRBJ2-3; 7 nucleotides agree with TRBD2. The V segment lost 4 bases and the J segment 3 bases; nucleotides outside the gene matches: 4. Per germline, CDR1 GTSNPN and CDR2 SVGIG (reference sequence). The CDR3 length is 13 residues. The CDR3 here is CAWNFGGTDTQYF. The CDR3 nucleotides are TGTGCCTGGAATTTCGGGGGGACAGATACGCAGTATTTT.

This clonotype has a count of ten or more. The rearrangement links TRBV7-6 to TRBJ1-1, with a weak D call TRBD1 (6 bases). CDR1 is SGHVS and CDR2 is FNYEAQ in the germline V gene. V was shortened by 1 base and J by 6 bases, with 15 bases between the two germline ends. This CDR3 contains 15 residues. The CDR3 region has the DNA TGTGCCAGCAGCTTAGTTGGAGGGGGAAAGGCTGAAGCTTTCTTT. It codes for CASSLVGGGKAEAFF. The entire variable domain, with the rest obtained from reference TRBV7-6 and TRBJ1-1, is as follows: GAGVSQSPRYKVTKRGQDVALRCDPISGHVSLYWYRQALGQGPEFLTYFNYEAQQDKSGLPNDRFSAERPEGSISTLTIQRTEQRDSAMYRCASSLVGGGKAEAFFGQGTRLTVV.

A word on this clonotype: A much bigger clone sits one base away, suggesting this may be a read error. The genes are TRBV30 and TRBJ2-1; 10 nucleotides line up with TRBD1. Germline CDR1 is GTSNPN and CDR2 is SVGIG (reference sequence). The CDR3 is made up of 15 amino acids. The junction had 9 bases not matched to a gene; V was cut back by 3 bases and J by 7 bases. In nucleotides, the CDR3 is TGTGCCTGGAGCACGTGGGACAGGGGACCTAATGAGCAGTTCTTC. Protein: CAWSTWDRGPNEQFF.

This clonotype was detected only once. One junction end disagrees with the germline gene, perhaps due to a read error. The chain has TRBV20-1 and TRBJ2-1, with TRBD2 identical over 10 bases. The length of the CDR3 is 14 residues. Germline CDR1 DFQATT, CDR2 SNEGSKA (reference sequence). CDR3 nucleotides: TGCACTGCTAGGTCTAGCGGGAGATCCTATGAGCAGTTCTTC. Translated: CTARSSGRSYEQFF.

This clonotype was seen ten or more times. This sequence joins TRBV2 and TRBJ1-6; D might be TRBD1 (5 bases). V lost 6 bases to trimming and J lost 5 bases, with 11 bases between them. The CDR3 has 14 residues. Germline CDR1 reads SNHLY; CDR2 reads FYNNEI. Here the CDR3 reads CASRRARDNSPLHF. The CDR3 region has the DNA TGTGCCAGCAGGCGGGCCAGGGATAATTCACCCCTCCACTTT.

This sequence joins TRBV6-1 and TRBJ1-5; TRBD1 agrees at 9 bases. The V gene's germline CDR1 is MNHNS and CDR2 SASEGT. V was clipped by 8 bases and J by 6 bases; unmatched bases: 11. This CDR3 has 15 amino acids. The CDR3 is CASSDPGTGFQPQHF. CDR3 DNA sequence: TGTGCCAGCTCCGACCCCGGGACAGGGTTTCAGCCCCAGCATTTT.

This clonotype was detected only a few times. This chain uses TRBV29-1 with TRBJ1-4, with D maybe TRBD1 (5 bases). V lost 0 bases and J 0 bases, leaving 14 bases between the germline ends. Germline V gives CDR1 SQVTM, CDR2 ANQGSEA. The CDR3 is made up of 17 amino acids. CDR3 sequence (DNA): TGCAGCGTTGAAGACCCAGGACACCCCGCAACTAATGAAAAACTGTTTTTT. It codes for CSVEDPGHPATNEKLFF.

This clonotype was detected ten times or more. J is TRBJ2-5 and V is TRBV4-2; TRBD2 aligns across 7 bases. Trimming took 0 bases from V and 2 from J; bases not matched to a gene: 6. Germline V gene lookup returns CDR1 LGHNA and CDR2 YNFKEQ. The CDR3 length is 16 residues. CDR3 in amino acids: CASSQEVAGMQETQYF. CDR3 nucleotide sequence: TGTGCCAGCAGCCAAGAAGTAGCGGGCATGCAAGAGACCCAGTACTTC.

There are a few counts of this clonotype. V usage is TRBV24-1 and J usage is TRBJ2-7, with D possibly TRBD1 on 5 matching bases. The CDR3 is made up of 14 amino acids. Germline CDR1 is KGHDR and CDR2 is SFDVKD. V was pared by 3 bases and J by 4 bases, with 12 bases between. The CDR3 DNA sequence: TGTGCCACCAGTGATAAGAACAGGCCTTACGAGCAGTACTTC. Residues: CATSDKNRPYEQYF.

In this sample, this clonotype turned up many times. For the CDR3, the DNA is TGCAGCGTTGATGCAACAGGCCCAAACTATGGCTACACCTTC. This gives the protein CSVDATGPNYGYTF. The chain has TRBV29-1 and TRBJ1-2, with D possibly matching TRBD1 (5 bases). The CDR3 extends over 14 amino acids. CDR1 and CDR2 from the germline V gene are SQVTM and ANQGSEA. Between the trimmed V and J ends, which lost 3 bases and 2 bases, there was a span of 13 bases.

This clonotype was found a few times. V usage is TRBV18 and J usage is TRBJ2-6, with D perhaps TRBD1 (6 bases). The V gene lost 0 bases and the J gene lost 0 bases, with 18 bases spanning the gap. Per germline, CDR1 KGHSH and CDR2 LQKENI. The CDR3 covers 20 residues. In DNA, the CDR3 is TGTGCCAGCTCACCACCGCCTATGGACAGTACCTTCTCTGGGGCCAACGTCCTGACTTTC. Amino acid sequence: CASSPPPMDSTFSGANVLTF.

This clonotype was counted many times. The J gene is TRBJ2-2, the V gene TRBV7-2; no reliable D call. This CDR3 is 16 amino acids long. Germline assignment: CDR1 SGHTA and CDR2 FQGNSA. The germline V and J ends were trimmed by 2 bases and 2 bases, with 12 bases remaining between them. CDR3 sequence reads: CASSLFSPRNTGELFF. The CDR3, as DNA: TGTGCCAGCAGCTTATTCAGCCCGCGTAACACCGGGGAGCTGTTTTTT. The full variable domain, in which reference TRBV7-2 and TRBJ2-2 provide the parts outside the CDR3, is GAGVSQSPSNKVTEKGKDVELRCDPISGHTALYWYRQSLGQGLEFLIYFQGNSAPDKSGLPSDRFSAERTGGSVSTLTIQRTQQEDSAVYLCASSLFSPRNTGELFFGEGSRLTVL.